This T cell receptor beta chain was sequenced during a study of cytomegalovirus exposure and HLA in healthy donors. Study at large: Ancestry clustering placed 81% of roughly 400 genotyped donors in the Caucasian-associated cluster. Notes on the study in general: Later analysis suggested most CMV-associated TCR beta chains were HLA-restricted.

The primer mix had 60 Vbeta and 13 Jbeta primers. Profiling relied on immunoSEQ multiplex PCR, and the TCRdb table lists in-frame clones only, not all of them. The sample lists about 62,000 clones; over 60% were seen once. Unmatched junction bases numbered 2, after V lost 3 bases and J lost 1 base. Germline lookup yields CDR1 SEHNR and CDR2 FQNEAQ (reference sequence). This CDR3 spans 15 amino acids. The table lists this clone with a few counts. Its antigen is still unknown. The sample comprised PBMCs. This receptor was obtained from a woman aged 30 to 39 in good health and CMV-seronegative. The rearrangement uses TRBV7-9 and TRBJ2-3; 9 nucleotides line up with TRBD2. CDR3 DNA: TGTGCCAGCAGCTTGGTAGCGGGAGGCACAGATACGCAGTATTTT. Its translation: CASSLVAGGTDTQYF.